This TCR beta chain was obtained from a study of T cell repertoires in ileal Crohn's disease. Time point denoted: neoterminal ileum biopsy at postoperative endoscopy, about 6 months after surgery. About this clone itself: Its specificity is not known.

There are 14 residues in the CDR3. The V end lost 0 bases, the J end lost 7 bases, and 12 bases lay between the germline ends. From germline, CDR1 is SGDLS and CDR2 YYNGEE. Measured with immunoSEQ multiplex PCR; TCRdb has only the in-frame clones, and not every one. This table has tens of thousands of clones, 85% to 90% appearing once. Study-wide results and caveats: Compared with non-smokers, active smokers at surgery showed more clonal expansions.

The chain combines TRBV9 with TRBJ2-3; weak D call: TRBD1 (6 bases). The clonotype originates from an adult with Crohn's disease. The sample consisted of ileal tissue. CDR3 DNA: TGTGCCAGCAGCGTAGAAGGGGGAAGAAATACGCAGTATTTT. It translates to CASSVEGGRNTQYF.